This T cell receptor (beta chain) came from a study of technical replicates of blood from a handful of donors (dated by TCRdb to about 2017). To prepare the library, the immunoSEQ multiplex PCR assay was applied. TCRdb limited this immuneACCESS table to in-frame rearrangements with V and J called. A share of clones is missing; checked studies link under half to unresolved V genes, and the rest is unexplained. The sample table shows more than 60,000 clones, and 87% are seen once. Of the sample, 4% to 6.5% falls within the top ten clones. Regarding this clone: Its antigen is not yet known. There are no base qualities to consult, and no much larger clone falls within one base.

Its CDR3 holds 14 amino acids, cysteine through phenylalanine. Only CDR3 DNA is held: 42 bases, read in frame from base 1. From a lookup of the germline V gene, CDR1 and CDR2 are ENHRY and SYGVKD. V is pared back by 3 bases and J by 1 base, with 9 bases lying between the germline termini. The TCR was taken from a human donor in good health. Some clones in this sample may be carry-over from other donors' samples. The chain is made from TRBV10-3 and TRBJ1-1; the D gene is not confidently resolved. Material: PBMCs. The bases are TGTGCCATCAGTGACAACAGTGGGAACACTGAAGCTTTCTTT. Translated, it gives CAISDNSGNTEAFF.